The rows below give T cell receptor beta chains drawn from one sample of a study of T cell responses to AZD1222 COVID-19 vaccine. TCRdb's copy holds only in-frame clones and misses some; the assay was immunoSEQ multiplex PCR. This sample has about 150,000 clones, with roughly 85% found just once. The sample here was peripheral blood, taken 28 days after the second dose of the MenACWY control vaccine. All receptors derive from an adult who received the MenACWY meningococcal vaccine as a control. Both conserved end residues are part of each CDR3. A D gene is named only where the DNA matches it firmly. Clone size is stated in some rows and not others, as once, few, many or a class when expanded.

cdr3_nt: TGTGCCAGCAGTTGGACTGGTGGCAGCGTGACCGGGGAAAAACTGTTTTTT
cdr3_aa: CASSWTGGSVTGEKLFF
j_call: TRBJ1-4
d_call: -
v_call: TRBV28
clone_size: -

cdr3_nt: TGCAGCGTTACAGGGGCAGATACGCAGTATTTT
cdr3_aa: CSVTGADTQYF
j_call: TRBJ2-3
d_call: TRBD1
v_call: TRBV29-1
clone_size: -

cdr3_nt: TGTGCCAGCAGCGTAGTGGGTGGGAACGAGCAGTACTTC
cdr3_aa: CASSVVGGNEQYF
j_call: TRBJ2-7
d_call: -
v_call: TRBV9
clone_size: -

cdr3_nt: TGTGCCAGCAGTCTGAGCGGGGGGTCACACACCGGGGAGCTGTTTTTT
cdr3_aa: CASSLSGGSHTGELFF
j_call: TRBJ2-2
d_call: TRBD2
v_call: TRBV11-2
clone_size: -

cdr3_nt: TGCGCCAGCAGCATACGCAGCCCGACGACGAACACCGGGGAGCTGTTTTTT
cdr3_aa: CASSIRSPTTNTGELFF
j_call: TRBJ2-2
d_call: -
v_call: TRBV5-1
clone_size: once

cdr3_nt: TGTGCCAGCAGCTCGGACGGCTCCTCTGGAAACACCATATATTTT
cdr3_aa: CASSSDGSSGNTIYF
j_call: TRBJ1-3
d_call: -
v_call: TRBV9
clone_size: few

cdr3_nt: TGTGCCAGCAACCCGCAGGGATCCGGGGAGCTGTTTTTT
cdr3_aa: CASNPQGSGELFF
j_call: TRBJ2-2
d_call: -
v_call: TRBV5-8
clone_size: -

cdr3_nt: TGCGCCAGCAGCTCCTCGTCTGGGGCCAACGTCCTGACTTTC
cdr3_aa: CASSSSSGANVLTF
j_call: TRBJ2-6
d_call: -
v_call: TRBV5-1
clone_size: -

cdr3_nt: TGTGCCTGGAGCCCGGCCCAGAAAGCTTTCTTT
cdr3_aa: CAWSPAQKAFF
j_call: TRBJ1-1
d_call: -
v_call: TRBV30
clone_size: -

cdr3_nt: TGTGCCAGCACCCTAGCGGGGGGCACTGAAGCTTTCTTT
cdr3_aa: CASTLAGGTEAFF
j_call: TRBJ1-1
d_call: -
v_call: TRBV12-3/TRBV12-4
clone_size: -

cdr3_nt: TGTGCCAGCACTAACGGGCAGAACTATGGCTACACCTTC
cdr3_aa: CASTNGQNYGYTF
j_call: TRBJ1-2
d_call: -
v_call: TRBV28
clone_size: -

cdr3_nt: TGTGCCAGCAGCCGTACCCTAGCGGGAGGCCGCCTTAATCAGTTCTTC
cdr3_aa: CASSRTLAGGRLNQFF
j_call: TRBJ2-1
d_call: TRBD2
v_call: TRBV11-3
clone_size: -

cdr3_nt: TGCGCCAGCAGCTTGGCTCCTACGACGGTAAATACGCAGTATTTT
cdr3_aa: CASSLAPTTVNTQYF
j_call: TRBJ2-3
d_call: -
v_call: TRBV5-1
clone_size: -

cdr3_nt: TGCGCCAGCAGTCAATGGGGGACAGGGGGCGGTGAGCAGTTCTTC
cdr3_aa: CASSQWGTGGGEQFF
j_call: TRBJ2-1
d_call: TRBD1
v_call: TRBV23-1
clone_size: -

cdr3_nt: TGTGCCAGCAGCCAGATCGTGGGGAGCACAGATACGCAGTATTTT
cdr3_aa: CASSQIVGSTDTQYF
j_call: TRBJ2-3
d_call: -
v_call: TRBV3-1/TRBV3-2
clone_size: -

cdr3_nt: TGTGCCAGCTCACTTCTGGGACAGGGCCCGGGAAACACCATATATTTT
cdr3_aa: CASSLLGQGPGNTIYF
j_call: TRBJ1-3
d_call: TRBD1
v_call: TRBV18
clone_size: -

cdr3_nt: TGTGCCAGCAGTGACTCGAGAGCTCGGGGGGCTGAAGGCGAGCAGTTCTTC
cdr3_aa: CASSDSRARGAEGEQFF
j_call: TRBJ2-1
d_call: -
v_call: TRBV6-4
clone_size: -

cdr3_nt: TGTGCCAGCAGCCAAGATGGCAGGCGGTACACCTTC
cdr3_aa: CASSQDGRRYTF
j_call: TRBJ1-2
d_call: -
v_call: TRBV14
clone_size: few

cdr3_nt: TGTGCCAGCAGCCCTGACCCGTTCCCAGCTGGGGCCAACGTCCTGACTTTC
cdr3_aa: CASSPDPFPAGANVLTF
j_call: TRBJ2-6
d_call: -
v_call: TRBV9
clone_size: -

cdr3_nt: TGTGCCAGCAGCTTCACAGGGATGGACGAGCAGTACTTC
cdr3_aa: CASSFTGMDEQYF
j_call: TRBJ2-7
d_call: -
v_call: TRBV11-3
clone_size: -

cdr3_nt: TGCGCCAGCAGCAAACAGGGGATCGGATCGGAAGAAAAACTGTTTTTT
cdr3_aa: CASSKQGIGSEEKLFF
j_call: TRBJ1-4
d_call: TRBD1
v_call: TRBV5-1
clone_size: -

cdr3_nt: TGTGCCAGCACCACGAGGACAGGGGTCTACGAGCAGTACTTC
cdr3_aa: CASTTRTGVYEQYF
j_call: TRBJ2-7
d_call: TRBD1
v_call: TRBV6-6
clone_size: -